The T cell receptor (beta chain) described here comes from a study of T cell changes during pregnancy in multiple sclerosis. Produced via immunoSEQ multiplex PCR; TCRdb's table is partial and in-frame only. The repertoire holds approximately 73,000 clones, with 90% to 95% as singletons. Looked up from germline, CDR1 is SNHLY and CDR2 is FYNNEI. This CDR3 has 16 residues. V was clipped by 6 bases and J by 4 bases, with 19 bases between them. This TCR was sampled from a female donor with multiple sclerosis, enrolled in a pregnancy study. Sequenced material: CD4+ T cells from peripheral blood mononuclear cells, taken before pregnancy. The chain employs TRBV2 and TRBJ1-5, with D tentatively TRBD1 (6 bases). The CDR3 bases are TGTGCCAGCAGCCCAAGGGGAGGGGGTCAAAATCAGCCCCAGCATTTT. Residues: CASSPRGGGQNQPQHF.